The rows below give T cell receptor beta chains drawn from one sample of a study of control samples from healthy donors and cancer patients. Libraries were prepared by immunoSEQ multiplex PCR; TCRdb keeps only in-frame clonotypes and omits some of them. The sample shows over 100,000 clones, roughly 90% of them seen only once. The sequenced material came from blood. The receptors were sampled from a woman in her forties or fifties in good health. Each CDR3 is given with its conserved first and last residue. D genes are given only for firm matches. Clone size appears in some rows only: once, few, many, or a class for an expanded clone.

.	TRBV3-1/TRBV3-2	.	TRBJ1-4	TGTGCCAGCAGCCAAGGAGGCAATCTTAATGAAAAACTGTTTTTT	CASSQGGNLNEKLFF
.	TRBV5-1	.	TRBJ2-3	TGCGCCAGCAGCACAAACGGCCGTCAGGGGGGTCCAGATACGCAGTATTTT	CASSTNGRQGGPDTQYF
.	TRBV30	.	TRBJ2-2	TGTGCCTGGAGTGTTGGCGGGACCAACACCGGGGAGCTGTTTTTT	CAWSVGGTNTGELFF
.	TRBV2	few	TRBJ2-1	TGTGCCAGCAGTGAACCCAATGAGCAGTTCTTC	CASSEPNEQFF
TRBD2	TRBV2	.	TRBJ2-7	TGTGCCAGCAGGGGAGGACTAGCGCGTACCTACGAGCAGTACTTC	CASRGGLARTYEQYF
TRBD2	TRBV7-9	.	TRBJ2-2	TGTGCCAGCAGCTTAGCCGGACTAGCGGGAGTTAAGAGGTCCGGGGAGCTGTTTTTT	CASSLAGLAGVKRSGELFF
.	TRBV19	.	TRBJ1-1	TGTGCCAGTAGTATTCGGAGATCTGAAGCTTTCTTT	CASSIRRSEAFF
.	TRBV7-6	.	TRBJ1-1	TGTGCCAGCAGCTTAGCGCTGGAGGGGACGAACACTGAAGCTTTCTTT	CASSLALEGTNTEAFF
.	TRBV28	.	TRBJ1-2	TGTGCCAGCAGTTCCCCGATTACCCCCCTCTCTGGCTACACCTTC	CASSSPITPLSGYTF
.	TRBV5-6	.	TRBJ1-1	TGTGCCAGCAGCTTGGCGTATACTGAAGCTTTCTTT	CASSLAYTEAFF
.	TRBV19	.	TRBJ1-5	TGTGCCAGTCGGGGGGTAGGCGGCGGCCTCAATCAGCCCCAGCATTTT	CASRGVGGGLNQPQHF
.	TRBV5-5	.	TRBJ2-7	TGTGCCAGCAGCTTCCTCGGGGGGCCCTACGAGCAGTACTTC	CASSFLGGPYEQYF
TRBD1	TRBV11-2	.	TRBJ1-4	TGTGCCAGCAGCTTAGATACGAAGGGGGCCCAAACTAATGAAAAACTGTTTTTT	CASSLDTKGAQTNEKLFF
.	TRBV29-1	.	TRBJ1-2	TGCAGCGTTGATAGTTATGGCTACACCTTC	CSVDSYGYTF
.	TRBV19	.	TRBJ1-5	.	CASTSGGPQHF
TRBD1	TRBV6-2/TRBV6-3	.	TRBJ1-5	TGTGCCAGCAGTTACCCACAGGGGGGGATTAATCAGCCCCAGCATTTT	CASSYPQGGINQPQHF
.	TRBV29-1	large	TRBJ2-2	TGCAGCGTTGAAGATCTAAGGGGGAACACCGGGGAGCTGTTTTTT	CSVEDLRGNTGELFF
TRBD1	TRBV9	.	TRBJ2-5	TGTGCCAGCAGCGTAAAAGGGGGCTTACGACAAGAGACCCAGTACTTC	CASSVKGGLRQETQYF
TRBD1	TRBV2	once	TRBJ1-5	TGTGCCAGCAGTCTAGACAGGGGTCGGTCGAGTCAGCCCCAGCATTTT	CASSLDRGRSSQPQHF
.	TRBV2	.	TRBJ1-3	TGTGCCAGCAGGAGGTGGAACTCTGGAAACACCATATATTTT	CASRRWNSGNTIYF
.	TRBV5-1	.	TRBJ1-1	TGCGCCAGCAGCTGGAGTACTCGCGGCACTGAAGCTTTCTTT	CASSWSTRGTEAFF
.	TRBV12-3/TRBV12-4	.	TRBJ2-2	TGTGCCAGCAGTCGCACCGGGGAGCTGTTTTTT	CASSRTGELFF
TRBD2	TRBV11-2	.	TRBJ2-3	TGTGCCAGCAGCGACTGGCGGGGGGCTTACACAGATACGCAGTATTTT	CASSDWRGAYTDTQYF
.	TRBV6-1	.	TRBJ2-2	TGTGCCAGCAGTAAAGGGGCCCCTATAATCACCGGGGAGCTGTTTTTT	CASSKGAPIITGELFF
.	TRBV7-8	.	TRBJ2-5	TGTGCCAGCAGCGAGGGACTCTGGGAGACCCAGTACTTC	CASSEGLWETQYF
.	TRBV18	once	TRBJ1-5	TGTGCCAGCTCACCGCTTCGGGGGGGCAATCAGCCCCAGCATTTT	CASSPLRGGNQPQHF
TRBD2	TRBV7-2	few	TRBJ2-1	TGTGCCAGCAGCTCGGGACTAGCTTCGGGAGGGCAGTTCTTC	CASSSGLASGGQFF
TRBD2	TRBV10-2	once	TRBJ2-1	TGCGCCAGTCTCGGGACTAGCGGGAGATCCCATGAGCAGTTCTTC	CASLGTSGRSHEQFF
.	TRBV11-2	.	TRBJ1-1	TGTGCCAGCAACATAGGGGCCAGGAGCACTGAAGCTTTCTTT	CASNIGARSTEAFF
.	TRBV12-5	.	TRBJ1-1	TGTGCTAGTGGACGGGATAGCACTGAAGCTTTCTTT	CASGRDSTEAFF
.	TRBV5-1	.	TRBJ1-2	TGCGCCAGCAGACTAACCCCCATCGGGGGAGGCTATGGCTACACCTTC	CASRLTPIGGGYGYTF
.	TRBV7-8	many	TRBJ2-7	TGTGCCAGCAGCTCCTTCACCCCGGGCTACGAGCAGTACTTC	CASSSFTPGYEQYF
.	TRBV6-4	once	TRBJ2-1	TGTGCCAGCAAGGCGCAGGGCTACTACAATGAGCAGTTCTTC	CASKAQGYYNEQFF
TRBD1	TRBV28	.	TRBJ1-1	TGTGCCAGCAAACCCGGGACAGGGTTTAAGGGGAACACTGAAGCTTTCTTT	CASKPGTGFKGNTEAFF
.	TRBV5-1	few	TRBJ2-7	TGCGCCAGCAGCTCCCCCGCGTCAGGACAGCGGTACGAGCAGTACTTC	CASSSPASGQRYEQYF
.	TRBV7-2	.	TRBJ1-1	TGTGCCAGCAGCTTACCGCAGGGCGGGGTGAACACTGAAGCTTTCTTT	CASSLPQGGVNTEAFF
.	TRBV19	.	TRBJ1-1	TGTGCCAGTCGCATAGGGCGCACTGAAGCTTTCTTT	CASRIGRTEAFF
TRBD1	TRBV7-9	.	TRBJ2-7	TGTGCCAGCAGCCTCGACAGGGCGGGCTACGAGCAGTACTTC	CASSLDRAGYEQYF
.	TRBV7-9	once	TRBJ2-1	TGTGCCAGCAGCTTAATGGGACTCCAGAGCTCCTACAATGAGCAGTTCTTC	CASSLMGLQSSYNEQFF
.	TRBV6-5	.	TRBJ1-5	TGTGCCAGCAGCCTTGACAGAAAGAGCAATCAGCCCCAGCATTTT	CASSLDRKSNQPQHF
.	TRBV2	.	TRBJ1-2	TGTGCCAGCAGTGAAGCGAATGGGGTTAACTATGGCTACACCTTC	CASSEANGVNYGYTF
.	TRBV5-6	.	TRBJ2-7	TGTGCCAGCGCTAACCGGGGGCGATACGAGCAGTACTTC	CASANRGRYEQYF
TRBD1	TRBV5-4	.	TRBJ2-2	TGTGCCAGCAGCCCTAGGGACAGGGGCCGTACAATGTACACCGGGGAGCTGTTTTTT	CASSPRDRGRTMYTGELFF
TRBD1	TRBV5-1	.	TRBJ2-5	TGCGCCAGCAGCTTAGACGGGACAGGGGGAGTGGAGACCCAGTACTTC	CASSLDGTGGVETQYF
.	TRBV19	.	TRBJ1-1	TGTGCCAGTAGTATAACGGGGGAGGGCACTGAAGCTTTCTTT	CASSITGEGTEAFF
.	TRBV5-1	.	TRBJ2-5	TGCGCCAGCAGCTCCCCCCGAGGGGGTGAGTCCCAAGAGACCCAGTACTTC	CASSSPRGGESQETQYF
TRBD1	TRBV29-1	once	TRBJ1-5	TGCAGCGTCCGACCGGGACAGGGACCCAATCAGCCCCAGCATTTT	CSVRPGQGPNQPQHF
.	TRBV24-1	.	TRBJ2-1	TGTGCCACCAGTGATTCAGTGGGCGTGGGGTTCTCCTACAATGAGCAGTTCTTC	CATSDSVGVGFSYNEQFF
.	TRBV6-1	few	TRBJ1-1	TGTGCCAGCAGTGAATATAGCACTGAAGCTTTCTTT	CASSEYSTEAFF
TRBD1	TRBV28	.	TRBJ1-5	TGTGCCAGCAGTTCCCGGACAGGGGGCGGACTAAGCAATCAGCCCCAGCATTTT	CASSSRTGGGLSNQPQHF
.	TRBV4-2	once	TRBJ2-3	TGTGCCAGCAGCCCCCGCCCAGGGACTGCGAGCACAGATACGCAGTATTTT	CASSPRPGTASTDTQYF
.	TRBV30	.	TRBJ1-2	TGTGCCTGGAGTGTACGGTCAGGGTTTAATTCGGGGGGCTACACCTTC	CAWSVRSGFNSGGYTF